This TCR beta chain was obtained from a study of blood T cells in healthy people across ages. Looking at the study overall: Every two T cells gave about one barcoded beta molecule via template switching. General observations from the study: Compared with aged donors, long-lived donors showed fewer expanded clones, suggesting selection.

This clonotype has more than one count but fewer than ten. Antigen: not known. Samples each yielded at least 6 micrograms of total RNA. Using a J-beta primer mix together with a sample-barcoded 5' primer, a second PCR was run for about 6 to 12 cycles. TCRdb reprocessed the 5' RACE reads with MiXCR, giving one entry per CDR3 protein. In the table there are some 860,000 distinct CDR3 sequences, approximately 60% of which are singletons. Germline CDR1 SQVTM, CDR2 ANQGSEA. The CDR3 has 17 residues. The V and J ends lost 0 bases and 0 bases, in that order; junction bases with no gene match: 7. This clonotype was sampled from a man in his forties or fifties in good health. J is TRBJ2-1 and V is TRBV29-1; 8 nucleotides agree with TRBD2. What was sequenced was blood. The CDR3 spells CSVEDEASGSSYNEQFF. For the CDR3, the DNA is TGCAGCGTTGAAGATGAGGCCAGCGGGAGCTCCTACAATGAGCAGTTCTTC.